This passage covers 28 T cell receptor beta chains from one sample sequenced in a study of HIV-infected patients and healthy controls. No cell fractionation was done, so the repertoire covers all unsorted peripheral blood T cells. cDNA was made from 500 ng RNA using alpha and beta constant primers. Using multiplexing indices, alpha and beta chain libraries were generated apart by chain-specific third strand synthesis. TCRdb itself ran the 5' RACE reads through MiXCR, one entry per CDR3 protein. The data hold more than 15,000 distinct CDR3 sequences, with more than 7.5% observed a single time. Input material: blood. These receptors originate from an adult in good health.

This clonotype was counted a few times. The chain recombines TRBV25-1 with TRBJ2-3; possible D gene TRBD1, 6 bases. The CDR3 extends over 14 amino acids. Trimming removed 5 bases at V and 4 bases at J, with 13 bases between. The germline gives CDR1 MGHDK, CDR2 SYGVNS. CDR3 amino acids: CASSRDRSADTQYF. The DNA of the CDR3 is TGTGCCAGCAGTAGAGACAGGTCGGCAGATACGCAGTATTTT.

This clonotype was counted ten times or more. The chain recombines TRBV11-2 with TRBJ2-3; D unclear. This CDR3 region has 14 residues. Trimming stripped 4 bases from V and 3 bases from J, with 11 bases between. Germline CDR1 and CDR2: SGHAT and FQNNGV. The chain's CDR3 is CASSSPLTTDTQYF. Here the CDR3 DNA reads TGTGCCAGCAGCTCCCCCCTTACTACAGATACGCAGTATTTT.

This chain connects TRBV12-3 or TRBV12-4 to TRBJ2-7, with 10 bases lining up with TRBD1. Losses at the gene ends were 7 bases for V and 4 bases for J; bases not matched to a gene: 13. CDR3 length: 16 amino acids. This CDR3 reads CASTFRTRDRGYEQYV. CDR3 bases: TGTGCCAGCACTTTCCGTACCCGGGACAGGGGTTACGAGCAGTACGTC.

The chain combines TRBV5-5 with TRBJ1-5; the D gene is possibly TRBD1 (5 bases). The germline V gene has CDR1 SGHKS and CDR2 YYEKEE (reference sequence). Trimming left V 3 bases short and J 6 bases short, with 13 bases between. The CDR3 has 14 amino acids. The CDR3 DNA reads as TGTGCCAGCAGCTGGAGACAGACGGGTCAGCCCCAGCATTTT. Amino acid sequence: CASSWRQTGQPQHF.

This clonotype occurred many times. The chain uses TRBV28 and TRBJ2-5; 10 nucleotides line up with TRBD1. CDR1 is MDHEN and CDR2 is SYDVKM in the germline V gene. The CDR3 runs 17 residues. The V segment lost 5 bases and the J segment 4 bases; nucleotides outside the gene matches: 13. The CDR3 coding sequence is TGTGCCAGCAGTCCTCTTGGGACAGGGGCACGAGCAGAGACCCAGTACTTC. Amino acid sequence: CASSPLGTGARAETQYF. Full variable domain (rest looked up from reference TRBV28 and TRBJ2-5): DVKVTQSSRYLVKRTGEKVFLECVQDMDHENMFWYRQDPGLGLRLIYFSYDVKMKEKGDIPEGYSVSREKKERFSLILESASTNQTSMYLCASSPLGTGARAETQYFGPGTRLLVL.

At least ten counts were recorded for this clonotype. The CDR3 sequence is CASSLTSPRRQTQYF. The CDR3 DNA reads as TGTGCCAGCAGCTTGACTAGCCCCCGGAGGCAGACCCAGTACTTC. This sequence joins TRBV5-6 and TRBJ2-5, with a possible D match to TRBD2 (6 bases). The ends were cut back, 1 base at V and 6 bases at J, with 16 bases in the middle. The CDR3 sequence is 15 residues long. Germline values: CDR1 SGHDT, CDR2 YYEEEE.

This clonotype counts as medium-sized. This sequence joins TRBV6-2 or TRBV6-3 and TRBJ2-3; D uncertain. The CDR3 has 13 amino acids. The germline V gene encodes CDR1 MNHEY and CDR2 SVGEGT. Deletions cut 5 bases from V and 3 bases from J, with 9 bases between. The CDR3 nucleotides are TGTGCCAGCAGTGTCGACGAAACAGATACGCAGTATTTT. This encodes CASSVDETDTQYF.

This clonotype was observed at least ten times. V is TRBV3-1 and J is TRBJ2-3, with TRBD2 matching 9 bases. The junction had 4 bases not matched to a gene; V was cut back by 4 bases and J by 2 bases. This CDR3 region has 15 residues. The V gene's germline CDR1 is LGHDT and CDR2 YNNKEL (reference sequence). The CDR3 nucleotides read TGTGCCAGCAGCCTAGCGGGAGCGAACACAGATACGCAGTATTTT. Translating it yields CASSLAGANTDTQYF.

This clonotype was counted only a few times. The chain links TRBV10-3 to TRBJ2-3; TRBD2 is a possible D gene (6 bases). The germline V gene has CDR1 ENHRY and CDR2 SYGVKD. Trimming shortened V by 10 bases and J by 4 bases, and 12 bases separated the two germline ends. This CDR3 contains 12 residues. CDR3 DNA sequence: TGTGCCACAGGAGGGCCCTCAGATACGCAGTATTTT. Translated: CATGGPSDTQYF.

This clonotype ranks as medium-sized. This chain joins TRBV20-1 and TRBJ2-7; D may be TRBD1 (6 bases). Trimming shortened V by 3 bases and J by 5 bases, and 17 bases separated the two germline ends. Per the germline V gene, CDR1 is DFQATT and CDR2 is SNEGSKA (reference sequence). This CDR3 is 14 amino acids long. The CDR3 coding sequence is TGCAGTGCTAGGGCCCAGGGGTCGGTCGACGAGCAGTACGTC. It translates to CSARAQGSVDEQYV.

This clonotype was observed many times. CDR3: CSARNLAGGNTGELFF. The DNA for the CDR3 is TGCAGTGCTAGAAATCTAGCGGGAGGGAACACCGGGGAGCTGTTTTTT. The chain combines TRBV20-1 with TRBJ2-2; TRBD2 matches 11 bases. V lost 2 bases, J lost 1 base, and 3 bases stayed unmatched. Per the germline V gene, CDR1 is DFQATT and CDR2 is SNEGSKA (reference sequence). CDR3 length: 16 amino acids.

This clonotype was counted a few times. This rearrangement joins TRBV24-1 to TRBJ2-1, with 9 positions matching TRBD2. The CDR3 loop spans 15 amino acids. From germline, CDR1 is KGHDR and CDR2 SFDVKD. The junction had 4 bases not matched to a gene; V was cut back by 0 bases and J by 8 bases. The CDR3 DNA reads as TGTGCCACCAGTGATTTGGTCGGGACTAGCTATGAGCAGTTCTTC. Amino acid sequence: CATSDLVGTSYEQFF.

The table lists this clonotype with many counts. The rearrangement uses TRBV5-4 and TRBJ2-3; 12 bases fit TRBD1. Germline V lookup: CDR1 SGHNT, CDR2 YYREEE (reference sequence). This CDR3 region has 19 residues. V shed 0 bases and J 0 bases; nucleotides not matched to a gene: 8. CDR3 bases: TGTGCCAGCAGCTTGGGAATTGGGACAGGGGGCGGAAGCACAGATACGCAGTATTTT. Amino acids: CASSLGIGTGGGSTDTQYF.

This clonotype was found many times. The CDR3 nucleotides are TGTGCCAGCAGTTCACCGGGACATGACGAAAAACTGTTTTTT. Encoded protein: CASSSPGHDEKLFF. V is TRBV12-3 or TRBV12-4 and J is TRBJ1-4, with D possibly matching TRBD1 (6 bases). The germline V and J ends were trimmed by 4 bases and 8 bases, with 14 bases remaining between them. The CDR3 has 14 amino acids.

The sample holds a few counts of this clonotype. The V and J genes are TRBV12-3 or TRBV12-4 and TRBJ1-3; no reliable D call. V was cut by 8 bases and J by 7 bases, with 15 bases left in between. The CDR3 contains 13 residues. The CDR3 loop reads CASSGFTGNTIYF. CDR3 nucleotide sequence: TGTGCCAGCTCGGGATTCACGGGGAACACCATATATTTT.

The chain has TRBV5-5 and TRBJ2-3; 9 bases are shared with TRBD2. Per the germline V gene, CDR1 is SGHKS and CDR2 is YYEKEE (reference sequence). V lost 4 bases and J lost 6; bases outside the gene matches: 15. The CDR3 runs to 17 residues. CDR3 sequence reads: CASSDETSGILGDTQYF. CDR3 nucleotides: TGTGCCAGCAGCGATGAGACTAGCGGTATCCTGGGGGATACGCAGTATTTT. The entire variable domain, with the rest obtained from reference TRBV5-5 and TRBJ2-3, is as follows: DAGVTQSPTHLIKTRGQQVTLRCSPISGHKSVSWYQQVLGQGPQFIFQYYEKEERGRGNFPDRFSARQFPNYSSELNVNALLLGDSALYLCASSDETSGILGDTQYFGPGTRLTVL.

This clonotype occurred many times. The chain uses TRBV19 and TRBJ1-5; TRBD1 is a possible D gene (6 bases). Germline loops: CDR1 LNHDA, CDR2 SQIVND (reference sequence). The ends were cut back, 6 bases at V and 4 bases at J, with 10 bases in the middle. The CDR3 totals 13 residues. CDR3 protein: CASRVQGNQPQHF. The CDR3 DNA reads TGTGCCAGTAGGGTCCAGGGGAATCAGCCCCAGCATTTT.

This sequence joins TRBV19 and TRBJ2-7; 7 nucleotides line up with TRBD1. The V gene end was trimmed by 6 bases and the J gene end by 0 bases; junction bases not matched to a gene: 5. Germline CDR1 reads LNHDA; CDR2 reads SQIVND (reference sequence). There are 14 residues in the CDR3. CDR3 in amino acids: CASSPTGSSYEQYF. The CDR3, as DNA: TGTGCCAGTAGCCCGACAGGGAGCTCCTACGAGCAGTACTTC.

This clonotype appeared many times. The chain has TRBV29-1 and TRBJ2-3, with 7 bases aligning to TRBD1. Germline V gives CDR1 SQVTM, CDR2 ANQGSEA. The CDR3 sequence is 15 residues long. V lost 7 bases to trimming and J lost 0 bases; unmatched junction nucleotides: 10. The CDR3 DNA is TGCAGCGCTACCCGGGACAGTATAAGCACAGATACGCAGTATTTT. Its protein is CSATRDSISTDTQYF.

This clonotype was seen many times. In nucleotides, the CDR3 is TGTGCCAGCAGTTTTGGGAATTCACCCCTCCACTTT. The encoded protein is CASSFGNSPLHF. The chain joins TRBV12-3 or TRBV12-4 to TRBJ1-6; D unclear. The CDR3 contains 12 residues. V was cut by 3 bases and J by 7 bases, with 4 bases left in between.

This clonotype was observed a handful of times. The V and J genes are TRBV7-9 and TRBJ1-4; 8 nucleotides line up with TRBD1. Germline CDR1 is SEHNR and CDR2 is FQNEAQ (reference sequence). The CDR3 has 15 residues. Trimming took 6 bases from V and 0 from J; bases not matched to a gene: 3. DNA for the CDR3: TGTGCCAGCAGTGACAGGGGCACAACTAATGAAAAACTGTTTTTT. It encodes CASSDRGTTNEKLFF.

Many counts were recorded for this clonotype. The CDR3 DNA sequence: TGTGCCACCAGTGATTGGGGAAATCAGCCCCAGCATTTT. The encoded protein is CATSDWGNQPQHF. The J gene is TRBJ1-5, the V gene TRBV24-1; no clear D gene. The germline CDR1 and CDR2 sequences are KGHDR and SFDVKD. The CDR3 spans 13 residues. V lost 2 bases and J lost 4, with 5 bases in between.

This clonotype was seen at least ten times. The V gene is TRBV12-3 or TRBV12-4, the J gene TRBJ2-3; D not resolved. The CDR3 is 15 residues long. Trimming removed 1 base at V and 6 bases at J, with 14 bases between. DNA for the CDR3: TGTGCCAGCAGTTTAGGGTTGGCTGAGGTTGATACGCAGTATTTT. Protein product: CASSLGLAEVDTQYF.

This clonotype was counted at least ten times. This chain connects TRBV29-1 to TRBJ1-1; D may be TRBD1 (6 bases). This CDR3 is 14 amino acids long. Trimming left V 2 bases short and J 0 bases short, with 10 bases between. Germline V CDR1 and CDR2: SQVTM, ANQGSEA. CDR3 residues: CSVERTAMNTEAFF. The CDR3 bases are TGCAGCGTTGAAAGGACAGCCATGAACACTGAAGCTTTCTTT.

This clonotype was counted at least ten times. The rearrangement links TRBV2 to TRBJ2-5, with D perhaps TRBD1 (6 bases). CDR1 and CDR2 (germline): SNHLY, FYNNEI. Trimming removed 3 bases at V and 14 bases at J, with 16 bases between. The CDR3 covers 12 residues. The CDR3 sequence is CASSENRDMNYF. The CDR3 DNA follows: TGTGCCAGCAGTGAGAATCGGGACATGAATTACTTC.

The CDR3 is CASTTGFTEAFF. DNA of the CDR3: TGTGCCAGCACGACAGGGTTCACTGAAGCTTTCTTT. This chain uses TRBV12-3 or TRBV12-4 with TRBJ1-1; TRBD1 matches at 7 bases. V shed 7 bases and J 4 bases; nucleotides not matched to a gene: 3. The CDR3 length is 12 residues.

By share of the sample, this clonotype is medium-sized. The chain has TRBV28 and TRBJ2-5; no clear D. V was clipped by 5 bases and J by 0 bases, with 10 bases between them. There are 14 residues in the CDR3. CDR1 is MDHEN, CDR2 SYDVKM, per germline. DNA of the CDR3: TGTGCCAGCAGTCACTTAATGTACCAAGAGACCCAGTACTTC. Its protein product is CASSHLMYQETQYF.

In its sample, this clonotype was seen many times. The chain uses TRBV29-1 and TRBJ2-1; D gene uncertain. The CDR3 contains 12 residues. Between the trimmed V and J ends, which lost 0 bases and 12 bases, there was a span of 12 bases. Germline V gene lookup returns CDR1 SQVTM and CDR2 ANQGSEA. The CDR3 protein is CSVEEGPEWQFF. The CDR3 DNA sequence: TGCAGCGTTGAAGAGGGTCCCGAGTGGCAGTTCTTC.